This TCR beta chain came from a study of blood T cell repertoires in COVID-19. Background on the study: Samples representing acute and convalescent COVID-19 were sourced from the United States, Italy and Spain. T cells, B-cell-depleted T cells, or PBMCs supplied cDNA or gDNA.

Germline CDR1 SGHRS, CDR2 YFSETQ. This CDR3 comprises 13 residues. Deletions cut 3 bases from V and 7 bases from J, with 11 bases between. In the source study's methods: Amplified reference gene primers provided the basis for estimating nucleated cell counts. Clones were sequenced by immunoSEQ multiplex PCR, and TCRdb holds only the in-frame ones, with some missing. The V and J calls and clone size are taken from that table; D and trimming were inferred from the DNA. The sample lists some 35,000 clones; around 73% were seen once. This sequence was found in a man in his sixties or seventies with acute or convalescent COVID-19. The rearrangement links TRBV5-1 to TRBJ1-5; D is possibly TRBD1 (5 bases). The sample comprised peripheral blood. The CDR3: CASSSGGEQPQHF. The CDR3 DNA sequence: TGCGCCAGCAGCTCGGGGGGGGAACAGCCCCAGCATTTT.